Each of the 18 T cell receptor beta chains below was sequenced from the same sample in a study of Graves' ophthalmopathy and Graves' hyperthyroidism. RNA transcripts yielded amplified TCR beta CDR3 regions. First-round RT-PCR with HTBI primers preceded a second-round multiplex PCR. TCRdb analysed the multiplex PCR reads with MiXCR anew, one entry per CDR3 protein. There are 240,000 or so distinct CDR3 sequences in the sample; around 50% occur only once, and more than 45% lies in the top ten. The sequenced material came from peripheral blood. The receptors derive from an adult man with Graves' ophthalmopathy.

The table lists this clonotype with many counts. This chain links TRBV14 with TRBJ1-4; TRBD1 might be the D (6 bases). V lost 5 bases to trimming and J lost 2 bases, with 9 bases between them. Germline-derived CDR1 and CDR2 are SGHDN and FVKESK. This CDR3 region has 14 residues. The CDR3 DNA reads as TGTGCCAGCAGCGTCAGGGGTACTAATGAAAAACTGTTTTTT. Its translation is CASSVRGTNEKLFF.

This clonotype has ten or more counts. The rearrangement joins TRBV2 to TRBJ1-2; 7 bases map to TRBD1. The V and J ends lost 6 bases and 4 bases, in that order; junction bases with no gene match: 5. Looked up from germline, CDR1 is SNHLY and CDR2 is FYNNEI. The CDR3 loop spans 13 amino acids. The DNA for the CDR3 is TGTGCCAGCAGACCGGGACAGACCTATGGCTACACCTTC. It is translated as CASRPGQTYGYTF.

CDR3 bases: TGTGCCAGCAGCCAAGAGGGACACGGTCCCTCCTACGAGCAGTACTTC. It is translated as CASSQEGHGPSYEQYF. The chain uses TRBV3-1 and TRBJ2-7, with a tentative D call TRBD1 (6 bases). The CDR3 contains 16 residues. In germline, CDR1 is LGHDT, CDR2 YNNKEL (reference sequence). Trimming removed 0 bases at V and 0 bases at J, with 12 bases between.

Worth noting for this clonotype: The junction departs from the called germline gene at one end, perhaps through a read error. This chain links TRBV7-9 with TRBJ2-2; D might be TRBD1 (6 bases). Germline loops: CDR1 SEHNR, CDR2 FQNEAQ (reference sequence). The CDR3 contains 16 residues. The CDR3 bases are TGTACCAGCAGCGCGGACAGCTTCCGCAGCACCGGGGAGCTGTTTTTT. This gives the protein CTSSADSFRSTGELFF. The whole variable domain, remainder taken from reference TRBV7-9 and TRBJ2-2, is DTGVSQNPRHKITKRGQNVTFRCDPISEHNRLYWYRQTLGQGPEFLTYFQNEAQLEKSRLLSDRFSAERPKGSFSTLEIQRTEQGDSAMYLCTSSADSFRSTGELFFGEGSRLTVL.

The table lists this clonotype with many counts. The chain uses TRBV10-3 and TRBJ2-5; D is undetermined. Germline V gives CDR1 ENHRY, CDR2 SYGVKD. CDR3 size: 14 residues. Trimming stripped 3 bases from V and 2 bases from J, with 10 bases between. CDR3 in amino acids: CAISDRTAQETQYF. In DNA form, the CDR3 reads TGTGCCATCAGTGATCGGACGGCACAAGAGACCCAGTACTTC.

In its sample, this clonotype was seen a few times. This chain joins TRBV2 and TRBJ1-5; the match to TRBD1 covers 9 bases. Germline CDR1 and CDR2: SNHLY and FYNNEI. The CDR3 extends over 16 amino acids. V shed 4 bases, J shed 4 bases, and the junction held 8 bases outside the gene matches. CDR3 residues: CASSGARQGGNQPQHF. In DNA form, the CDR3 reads TGTGCCAGCAGTGGGGCCCGACAGGGGGGGAATCAGCCCCAGCATTTT.

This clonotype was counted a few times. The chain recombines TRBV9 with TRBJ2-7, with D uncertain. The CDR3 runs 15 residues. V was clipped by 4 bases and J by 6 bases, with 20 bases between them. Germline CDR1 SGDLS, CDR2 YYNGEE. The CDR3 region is CASSSFWQRPREQYF. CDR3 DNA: TGTGCCAGCAGCTCCTTTTGGCAGAGGCCACGCGAGCAGTACTTC.

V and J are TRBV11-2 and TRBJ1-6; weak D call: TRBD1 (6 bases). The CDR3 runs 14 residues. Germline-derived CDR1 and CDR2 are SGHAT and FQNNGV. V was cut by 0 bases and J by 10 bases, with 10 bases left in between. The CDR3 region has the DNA TGTGCCAGCAGCTTAGACAATGGGGGCTCACCCCTCCACTTT. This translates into CASSLDNGGSPLHF.

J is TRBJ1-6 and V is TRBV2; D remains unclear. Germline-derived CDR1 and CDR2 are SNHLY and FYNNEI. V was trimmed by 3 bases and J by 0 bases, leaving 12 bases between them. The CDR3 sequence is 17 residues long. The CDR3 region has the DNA TGTGCCAGCAGTGACGGGGTCCAAAGCTCCTATAATTCACCCCTCCACTTT. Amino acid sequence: CASSDGVQSSYNSPLHF.

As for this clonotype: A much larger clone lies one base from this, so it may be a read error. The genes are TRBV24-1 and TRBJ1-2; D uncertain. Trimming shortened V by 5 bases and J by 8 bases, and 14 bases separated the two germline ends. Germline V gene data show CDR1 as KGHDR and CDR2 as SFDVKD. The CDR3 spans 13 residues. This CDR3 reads CATSGGSERGYTF. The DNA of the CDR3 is TGTGCCACCAGTGGAGGGAGTGAGAGAGGCTACACCTTC.

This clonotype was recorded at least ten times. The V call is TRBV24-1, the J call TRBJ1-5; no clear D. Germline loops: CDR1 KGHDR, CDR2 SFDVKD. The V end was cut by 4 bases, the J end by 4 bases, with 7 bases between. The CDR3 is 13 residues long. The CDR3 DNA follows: TGTGCCACCAGTGACCTCGGGAATCAGCCCCAGCATTTT. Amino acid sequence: CATSDLGNQPQHF.

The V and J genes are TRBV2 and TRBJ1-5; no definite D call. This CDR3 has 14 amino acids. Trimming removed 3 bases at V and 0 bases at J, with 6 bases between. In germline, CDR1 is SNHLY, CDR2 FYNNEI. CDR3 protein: CASSDGYSNQPQHF. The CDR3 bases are TGTGCCAGCAGTGACGGTTATAGCAATCAGCCCCAGCATTTT.

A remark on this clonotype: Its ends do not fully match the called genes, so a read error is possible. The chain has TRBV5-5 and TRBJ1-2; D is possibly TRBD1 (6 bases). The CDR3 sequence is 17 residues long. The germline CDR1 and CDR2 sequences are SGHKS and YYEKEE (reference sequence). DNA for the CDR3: TGCGCCAGCAGCTTGGATTGGCGGGACATGGGGGCTTATGGCTACACCTTC. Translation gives CASSLDWRDMGAYGYTF.

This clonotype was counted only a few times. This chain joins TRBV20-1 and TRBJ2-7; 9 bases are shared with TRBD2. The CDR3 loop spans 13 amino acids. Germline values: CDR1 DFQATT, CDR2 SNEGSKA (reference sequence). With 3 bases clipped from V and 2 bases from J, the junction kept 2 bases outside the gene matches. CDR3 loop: CSARSSGTYEQYF. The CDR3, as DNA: TGCAGTGCTAGGTCTAGCGGGACCTACGAGCAGTACTTC.

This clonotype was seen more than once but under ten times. The CDR3 nucleotides are TGTGCCAGCAGTGACAAGACAGCTTATAATTCACCCCTCCACTTT. This translates into CASSDKTAYNSPLHF. This chain joins TRBV2 and TRBJ1-6; D might be TRBD1 (5 bases). Germline lookup yields CDR1 SNHLY and CDR2 FYNNEI. Between the trimmed V and J ends, which lost 3 bases and 4 bases, there was a span of 10 bases. The CDR3 extends over 15 amino acids.

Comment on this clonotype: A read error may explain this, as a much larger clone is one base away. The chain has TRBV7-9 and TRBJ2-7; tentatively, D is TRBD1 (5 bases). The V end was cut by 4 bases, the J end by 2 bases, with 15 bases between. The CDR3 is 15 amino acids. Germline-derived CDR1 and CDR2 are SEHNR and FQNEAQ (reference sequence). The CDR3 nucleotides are TGTGCCAGCAGCTCAGTTGGGGCCGGCACCTACGAGCAGTACTTC. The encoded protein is CASSSVGAGTYEQYF.

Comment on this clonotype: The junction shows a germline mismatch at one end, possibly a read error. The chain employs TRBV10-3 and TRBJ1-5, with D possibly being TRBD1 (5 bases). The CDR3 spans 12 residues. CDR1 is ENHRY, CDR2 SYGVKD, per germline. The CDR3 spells CASSNGGQPQHF. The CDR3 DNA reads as TGTGCCAGCAGTAACGGGGGTCAGCCCCAGCATTTT.

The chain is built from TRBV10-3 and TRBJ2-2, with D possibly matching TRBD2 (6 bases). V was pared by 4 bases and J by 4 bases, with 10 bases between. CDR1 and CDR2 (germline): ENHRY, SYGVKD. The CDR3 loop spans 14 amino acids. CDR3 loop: CAISVTSPTGELFF. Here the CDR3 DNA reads TGTGCCATCAGTGTTACTAGCCCCACCGGGGAGCTGTTTTTT.